The 15 T cell receptor beta chains reported below all come from one sample, sequenced in a study of blood T cells in healthy people across ages (dated by TCRdb to about 2015). Library preparation used 5' RACE. Sequencing instrument: Illumina HiSeq 2500. A second PCR of about 6 to 11 cycles was performed with a sample-barcoded 5' primer and a J-beta primer mix. TCRdb trimmed the raw reads at Q25, called clones with MiXCR and kept productive beta chains. All rows with the same CDR3 protein become a single entry with the most common DNA and genes. This sample lists 700,000 to 950,000 distinct CDR3 sequences; about 42% were detected once. 20% to 25% of the sample goes to the ten largest clones. The specimen was blood. The source is a woman aged 55-69 years in good health.

Worth noting for this clonotype: A junction end diverges from the germline sequence, so it may reflect a read error. V and J are TRBV4-2 and TRBJ2-1; TRBD2 is a possible D gene (5 bases). Germline-derived CDR1 and CDR2 are LGHNA and YNFKEQ. This CDR3 comprises 16 residues. CDR3 sequence reads: CASSQDIASMYSEQFF. For the CDR3, the DNA is TGTGCCAGCAGCCAAGATATAGCGAGTATGTACAGTGAGCAGTTCTTC.

This clonotype was picked up a small number of times. The rearrangement uses TRBV12-3 or TRBV12-4 and TRBJ1-5; no definite D call. CDR3 length equals 14 residues. Trimming stripped 4 bases from V and 2 bases from J, with 9 bases between. CDR3 in amino acids: CASSSEPGNQPQHF. The DNA of the CDR3 is TGTGCCAGCAGTTCGGAACCCGGCAATCAGCCCCAGCATTTT.

The gene calls are TRBV2 and TRBJ1-6; no firm D call. Germline V gives CDR1 SNHLY, CDR2 FYNNEI. The V end lost 7 bases, the J end lost 9 bases, and 10 bases lay between the germline ends. The CDR3 contains 12 residues. DNA of the CDR3: TGTGCCAGCAAAGTCGTTGGTTCACCCCTCCACTTT. This gives the protein CASKVVGSPLHF.

The gene calls are TRBV28 and TRBJ1-1; D remains ambiguous. This CDR3 has 15 amino acids. The V gene lost 2 bases and the J gene lost 0 bases, with 10 bases spanning the gap. The germline gives CDR1 MDHEN, CDR2 SYDVKM. DNA for the CDR3: TGTGCCAGCAGTTTAGACCCAGACATGAACACTGAAGCTTTCTTT. This encodes CASSLDPDMNTEAFF. The complete variable domain, with remaining parts taken from reference TRBV28 and TRBJ1-1, reads DVKVTQSSRYLVKRTGEKVFLECVQDMDHENMFWYRQDPGLGLRLIYFSYDVKMKEKGDIPEGYSVSREKKERFSLILESASTNQTSMYLCASSLDPDMNTEAFFGQGTRLTVV.

This clonotype has more than one count but fewer than ten. V usage is TRBV21-1 and J usage is TRBJ1-5. TRBV21-1 is classified as a pseudogene. This CDR3 spans 17 amino acids. CDR3 nucleotide sequence: TGTGCCAGCAGCAAATACCCGCGAGGGCGGGACAATCAGCCCCAGCATTTT. Its translation is CASSKYPRGRDNQPQHF.

The J gene is TRBJ1-2, the V gene TRBV5-1, with a weak D call TRBD1 (5 bases). The CDR3 is made up of 18 amino acids. Per the germline V gene, CDR1 is SGHRS and CDR2 is YFSETQ. The V and J ends lost 0 bases and 2 bases respectively, with 20 bases between them. The CDR3 spells CASSLDGTSDSLNYGYTF. CDR3 nucleotide sequence: TGCGCCAGCAGCTTGGACGGGACCAGCGACTCGTTGAACTATGGCTACACCTTC.

The genes are TRBV13 and TRBJ2-7, with D unclear. This CDR3 is 13 amino acids long. V lost 3 bases and J lost 4, with 10 bases in between. The V gene's germline CDR1 is PRHDT and CDR2 FYEKMQ (reference sequence). CDR3 residues: CASSFDGKYEQYF. Here the CDR3 DNA reads TGTGCCAGCAGCTTCGATGGTAAATACGAGCAGTACTTC.

The chain combines TRBV5-1 with TRBJ1-4; D is possibly TRBD1 (5 bases). V lost 6 bases, J lost 8 bases, and 11 bases lay in between. The CDR3 spans 12 residues. The V gene's germline CDR1 is SGHRS and CDR2 YFSETQ. This chain's CDR3 is CASISNREKLFF. The CDR3 DNA sequence: TGCGCCAGCATCTCCAACAGGGAAAAACTGTTTTTT.

This clonotype was seen only a few times. This CDR3 reads CASSPAAGRLSGANVLTF. Written as DNA, the CDR3 is TGTGCCAGCAGCCCGGCCGCAGGGCGACTCTCTGGGGCCAACGTCCTGACTTTC. This sequence joins TRBV14 and TRBJ2-6; TRBD1 might be the D (5 bases). Trimming took 4 bases from V and 0 from J, leaving 16 bases between them. This CDR3 comprises 18 residues. Germline V gene data show CDR1 as SGHDN and CDR2 as FVKESK.

This clonotype was seen at least ten times. CDR3 sequence reads: CASSGTSGVSDTQYF. For the CDR3, the DNA is TGTGCCAGCAGCGGGACTAGCGGGGTCTCAGATACGCAGTATTTT. The J gene is TRBJ2-3, the V gene TRBV11-1; 13 bases match TRBD2. CDR1 is SGHAT and CDR2 is FQDESV in the germline V gene (reference sequence). The V segment lost 5 bases and the J segment 4 bases; nucleotides outside the gene matches: 3. This CDR3 is 15 amino acids long.

The chain couples TRBV21-1 to TRBJ1-6; the tabulated D call, TRBD1, remains unverified against the DNA. TRBV21-1 is flagged as a pseudogene. The CDR3 extends over 17 amino acids. CDR3 amino acids: CASSSGGGQAGNSPLHF. The CDR3 DNA sequence: TGTGCCAGCAGCTCGGGAGGAGGACAGGCGGGAAATTCACCCCTCCACTTT.

In its sample, this clonotype was seen many times. The V call is TRBV25-1, the J call TRBJ2-5; 7 bases line up with TRBD1. Trimming at V came to 3 bases and at J to 2 bases, leaving 3 bases not matched to a gene. The CDR3 is 14 residues long. CDR1 and CDR2 (germline): MGHDK, SYGVNS. CDR3 sequence (DNA): TGTGCCAGCAGTGAGTTGACAGGGCAAGAGACCCAGTACTTC. Protein sequence: CASSELTGQETQYF. Combining the CDR3 with reference TRBV25-1 and TRBJ2-5 gives the whole variable domain EADIYQTPRYLVIGTGKKITLECSQTMGHDKMYWYQQDPGMELHLIHYSYGVNSTEKGDLSSESTVSRIRTEHFPLTLESARPSHTSQYLCASSELTGQETQYFGPGTRLLVL.

This clonotype came up a few times. The chain employs TRBV7-3 and TRBJ1-2, with a possible D match to TRBD1 (5 bases). The V end was cut by 5 bases, the J end by 6 bases, with 16 bases between. The CDR3 has 14 residues. Germline V gene sequence: CDR1 SGHTA, CDR2 FQGTGA. In DNA, the CDR3 is TGTGCCAGCAGCCCCAAGCAGGGTAGCAATGGCTACACCTTC. This encodes CASSPKQGSNGYTF.

J is TRBJ2-7 and V is TRBV20-1, with TRBD2 identical over 13 bases. The end of the DNA is better explained by TRBJ2-4, so the J call may be wrong. CDR3 length: 16 residues. Per the germline V gene, CDR1 is DFQATT and CDR2 is SNEGSKA (reference sequence). CDR3 DNA: TGCAGTGCTAGTCCCATACTAGCGGGGGGGAGGAACATTCAGTACTTC. Protein product: CSASPILAGGRNIQYF.

The chain has TRBV5-1 and TRBJ2-1; perhaps TRBD1 as D (6 bases). Germline V lookup: CDR1 SGHRS, CDR2 YFSETQ. Trimming stripped 0 bases from V and 1 base from J, with 11 bases between. The CDR3 length is 16 residues. CDR3 sequence reads: CASSLGPGTSYNEQFF. The CDR3 coding sequence is TGCGCCAGCAGCTTGGGTCCAGGGACATCCTACAATGAGCAGTTCTTC.